The clone carrying this T cell receptor (beta chain) has more than one count but fewer than ten. This entry is derived from a study of T cells in Graves' hyperthyroidism and ophthalmopathy. TCR beta CDR3 regions were amplified from RNA transcripts. First-round RT-PCR with HTBI primers amplified the TCR CDR3 region. TCRdb re-called the multiplex PCR reads with MiXCR, one entry per CDR3 protein. The sample carries roughly 420,000 distinct CDR3 sequences, 15% to 18% recorded once. V dropped 2 bases and J dropped 0 bases, with 22 bases sitting between them. The CDR3 is 19 residues long. Germline CDR1 and CDR2: SEHNR and FQNEAQ (reference sequence).

The sample was blood. This rearrangement joins TRBV7-9 to TRBJ1-2; a possible D gene is TRBD1 (5 bases). The sequence was obtained from a woman under 30 with Graves' hyperthyroidism. Written as DNA, the CDR3 is TGTGCCAGCAGCTTAACGCTGGGCCCTACAGGAGGGGCTAACTATGGCTACACCTTC. Amino acids: CASSLTLGPTGGANYGYTF.